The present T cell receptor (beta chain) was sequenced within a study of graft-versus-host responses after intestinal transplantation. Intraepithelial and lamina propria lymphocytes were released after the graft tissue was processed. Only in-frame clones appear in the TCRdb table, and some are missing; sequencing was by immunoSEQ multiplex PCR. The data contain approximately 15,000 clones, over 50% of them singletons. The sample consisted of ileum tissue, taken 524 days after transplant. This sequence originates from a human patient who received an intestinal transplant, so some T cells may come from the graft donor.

The CDR3 region has the DNA TGTGCCAGTAGTATTACCCCGGGCGGGGGCAATGAGCAGTTCTTC. Amino acid sequence: CASSITPGGGNEQFF. J is TRBJ2-1 and V is TRBV19; 7 positions agree with TRBD2. Germline lookup yields CDR1 LNHDA and CDR2 SQIVND (reference sequence). CDR3 size: 15 residues. J lost 6 bases, V lost 3 bases, and 8 bases had no gene match.